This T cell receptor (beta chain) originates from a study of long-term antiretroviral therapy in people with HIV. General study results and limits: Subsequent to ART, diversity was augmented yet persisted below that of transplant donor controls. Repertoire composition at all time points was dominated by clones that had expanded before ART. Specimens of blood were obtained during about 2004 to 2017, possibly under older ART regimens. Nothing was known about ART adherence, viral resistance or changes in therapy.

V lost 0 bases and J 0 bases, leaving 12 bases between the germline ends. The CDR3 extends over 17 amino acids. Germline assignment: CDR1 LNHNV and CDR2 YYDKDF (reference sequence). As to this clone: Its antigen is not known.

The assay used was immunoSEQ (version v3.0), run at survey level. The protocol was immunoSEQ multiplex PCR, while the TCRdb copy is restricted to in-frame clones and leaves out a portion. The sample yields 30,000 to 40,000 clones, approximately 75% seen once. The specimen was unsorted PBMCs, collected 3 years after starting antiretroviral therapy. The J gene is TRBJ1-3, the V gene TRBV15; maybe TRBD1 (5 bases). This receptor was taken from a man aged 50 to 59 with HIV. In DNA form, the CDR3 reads TGTGCCACCAGCAGAGATCGGGGCCGAAGCTCTGGAAACACCATATATTTT. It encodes CATSRDRGRSSGNTIYF.